These 8 T cell receptor beta chains originate from one sample sequenced in a study of shared clonotypes between healthy human individuals. Sequencing used immunoSEQ multiplex PCR; TCRdb keeps in-frame clones, though not all of them. The sample yields 300,000 to 400,000 clones, over 65% seen once. The specimen sequenced was memory CD4+ T cells sorted from blood. The subset here: CD45RA-negative fraction. The receptors were sampled from a young man in good health.

V is TRBV2 and J is TRBJ2-5; 12 bases align to TRBD2. From germline, CDR1 is SNHLY and CDR2 FYNNEI. CDR3 length: 17 amino acids. V shed 6 bases, J shed 6 bases, and the junction held 14 bases outside the gene matches. The CDR3 loop is CASRDRTSGMAVKTQYF. For the CDR3, the DNA is TGTGCCAGCAGGGACCGGACTAGCGGGATGGCCGTAAAGACCCAGTACTTC.

This clone came up once. The chain carries TRBV5-1 and TRBJ2-4; either TRBD1 or TRBD2 may fit D (5 bases each). Germline CDR1 is SGHRS and CDR2 is YFSETQ. V lost 6 bases and J lost 3, with 22 bases in between. The CDR3 length is 17 residues. The CDR3 loop is CASTPMGGGVGKNIQYF. The CDR3 coding sequence is TGCGCCAGCACCCCAATGGGTGGGGGAGTTGGCAAAAACATTCAGTACTTC.

CDR3 sequence (DNA): TGTGCCAGCTGTCTAGCGGGAGGTCCCGGCACCGGGGAGCTGTTTTTT. Protein sequence: CASCLAGGPGTGELFF. This chain uses TRBV28 with TRBJ2-2; 11 bases fit TRBD2. Germline V lookup: CDR1 MDHEN, CDR2 SYDVKM. This CDR3 has 16 residues. The trim removed 8 bases at V and 4 bases at J, leaving 9 bases unmatched.

This chain joins TRBV15 and TRBJ2-2, with 7 bases identical to TRBD2. The germline gives CDR1 LNHNV, CDR2 YYDKDF (reference sequence). The CDR3 extends over 14 amino acids. Germline trimming cut 5 bases from V and 0 bases from J; bases unmatched to any gene: 0. CDR3 DNA sequence: TGTGCCACCAGCCTAGCGGCGAACACCGGGGAGCTGTTTTTT. This codes for CATSLAANTGELFF.

The V call is TRBV10-1, the J call TRBJ2-1; TRBD2 matches at 8 bases. V shed 4 bases and J 3 bases; nucleotides not matched to a gene: 8. Germline CDR1 WNHNN, CDR2 SYGVQD (reference sequence). CDR3 length: 16 residues. CDR3 coding DNA: TGCGCCAGCAGTGGGGGTCGGAGCGGGAGCTACAATGAGCAGTTCTTC. It translates to CASSGGRSGSYNEQFF.

This clone showed up just once. The chain is built from TRBV27 and TRBJ1-5, with TRBD1 as a possible D gene (6 bases). Per germline, CDR1 MNHEY and CDR2 SMNVEV (reference sequence). The V end was cut by 5 bases, the J end by 7 bases, with 12 bases between. The CDR3 covers 13 residues. This CDR3 is CASSGAGEQPQHF. CDR3 nucleotide sequence: TGTGCCAGCAGTGGGGCAGGGGAACAGCCCCAGCATTTT.

The V call is TRBV18, the J call TRBJ1-3; 9 bases agree with TRBD1. The CDR3 is 17 residues long. Unmatched junction bases numbered 7, after V lost 2 bases and J lost 2 bases. Germline V gene sequence: CDR1 KGHSH, CDR2 LQKENI. The CDR3 protein is CASSPAPGQGPGNTIYF. CDR3 DNA sequence: TGTGCCAGCTCACCAGCCCCGGGACAGGGACCTGGAAACACCATATATTTT.

This clone was observed at least ten times. This specimen includes other DNA sequences encoding the same CDR3. The rearrangement uses TRBV6-1 and TRBJ1-2; TRBD1 matches at 7 bases. Unmatched junction bases numbered 6, after V lost 1 base and J lost 4 bases. This CDR3 region has 15 residues. Germline V lookup: CDR1 MNHNS, CDR2 SASEGT. CDR3 DNA: TGTGCCAGCAGTGAAGTTCCCCGGGACAGCTATGGCTACACCTTC. It specifies CASSEVPRDSYGYTF.